The 22 T cell receptor beta chains below all came from one sample that was sequenced in a study of blood T cell repertoires in COVID-19 (TCRdb year 2020). Library preparation used the immunoSEQ multiplex PCR assay. TCRdb holds this immuneACCESS table with in-frame rearrangements only. Some clones are missing; in checked studies, unresolved V genes explain under half, and the rest has no known cause. In this sample the table shows roughly 200,000 clones, approximately 85% of which occur a single time. Over 9.5% of the sample is taken by the ten largest. The material sequenced was peripheral blood. These receptors originate from a human donor with active or convalescent COVID-19. The donor label of this sample is uncertain.

This clone has just one count. CDR3 sequence reads: CATSGLAGGETQYF. The CDR3 nucleotides read TGTGCCACCAGTGGGCTAGCGGGGGGAGAGACCCAGTACTTC. This chain joins TRBV24-1 and TRBJ2-5; 11 nucleotides align to TRBD2. Unmatched junction bases numbered 2, after V lost 5 bases and J lost 4 bases. Germline V gene lookup returns CDR1 KGHDR and CDR2 SFDVKD. The CDR3 loop spans 14 amino acids.

The chain recombines TRBV5-6 with TRBJ2-7, with D tentatively TRBD2 (6 bases). V lost 1 base, J lost 3 bases, and 14 bases lay in between. The V gene's germline CDR1 is SGHDT and CDR2 YYEEEE. There are 15 residues in the CDR3. CDR3 DNA sequence: TGTGCCAGCAGCTTGTGGCGGGGCGGAGACTACGAGCAGTACTTC. Protein product: CASSLWRGGDYEQYF.

DNA of the CDR3: TGTGCCAGCAGAAAGTCGGCGGGAGGAGTGACCCAGTACTTC. It translates to CASRKSAGGVTQYF. The chain joins TRBV6-5 to TRBJ2-5; TRBD2 agrees at 8 bases. Per the germline V gene, CDR1 is MNHEY and CDR2 is SVGAGI. The V and J ends lost 6 bases and 7 bases, in that order; junction bases with no gene match: 10. The CDR3 totals 14 residues.

The rearrangement links TRBV18 to TRBJ2-4; D not resolved. The V end lost 0 bases, the J end lost 0 bases, and 3 bases lay between the germline ends. Germline CDR1 reads KGHSH; CDR2 reads LQKENI. This CDR3 spans 14 amino acids. The CDR3 here is CASSPPIAKNIQYF. CDR3 bases: TGTGCCAGCTCACCACCCATAGCCAAAAACATTCAGTACTTC.

CDR3 nucleotide sequence: TGTGCCAGCAGCGTAGAGGCGGTTTATAATTCACCCCTCCACTTT. Its protein is CASSVEAVYNSPLHF. The chain links TRBV9 to TRBJ1-6; D not resolved. Trimming took 0 bases from V and 4 from J, leaving 8 bases between them. The CDR3 loop spans 15 amino acids. Germline V gene sequence: CDR1 SGDLS, CDR2 YYNGEE.

J is TRBJ2-3 and V is TRBV5-1; D call uncertain. Trimming removed 1 base from V and 4 bases from J, with 10 bases in between. The CDR3 length is 14 residues. Germline V gives CDR1 SGHRS, CDR2 YFSETQ. CDR3 in amino acids: CASSLTRFPDTQYF. Written as DNA, the CDR3 is TGCGCCAGCAGCTTGACCAGATTTCCAGATACGCAGTATTTT.

This chain connects TRBV12-3 or TRBV12-4 to TRBJ2-3, with D maybe TRBD2 (5 bases). The CDR3 length is 13 residues. Trimming shortened V by 3 bases and J by 1 base, and 5 bases separated the two germline ends. CDR3 DNA: TGTGCCAGCAGTTTGGAGGGCACAGATACGCAGTATTTT. This sequence encodes CASSLEGTDTQYF.

The CDR3 nucleotides are TGTGCCAGCACGACAAGCTCCTACAATGAGCAGTTCTTC. It yields the protein CASTTSSYNEQFF. This chain connects TRBV5-4 to TRBJ2-1; D call uncertain. The CDR3 consists of 13 residues. With 6 bases removed from V and 0 bases from J, the gap between germline ends came to 7 bases. Germline loops: CDR1 SGHNT, CDR2 YYREEE (reference sequence).

The chain uses TRBV24-1 and TRBJ2-1; 8 bases agree with TRBD1. V was clipped by 2 bases and J by 2 bases; unmatched bases: 4. The CDR3 consists of 16 residues. From germline, CDR1 is KGHDR and CDR2 SFDVKD. The chain's CDR3 is CATSDWAGGAYNEQFF. The CDR3, as DNA: TGTGCCACCAGTGATTGGGCAGGGGGCGCCTACAATGAGCAGTTCTTC.

This chain links TRBV20-1 with TRBJ2-1; D is unclear. Germline CDR1 DFQATT, CDR2 SNEGSKA (reference sequence). The CDR3 sequence is 11 residues long. V lost 5 bases, J lost 4 bases, and 6 bases lay in between. CDR3 nucleotides: TGCAGTGCTGAGCCTTACAATGAGCAGTTCTTC. This translates into CSAEPYNEQFF.

On this clone itself: Compared with germline, one end of the junction differs, possibly owing to a read error. V usage is TRBV30 and J usage is TRBJ1-5; no firm D call. This CDR3 comprises 13 residues. Per germline, CDR1 GTSNPN and CDR2 SVGIG (reference sequence). The CDR3 region has the DNA TGTGCCTGGGGGGATCTTAGCGATCAGCCCCAGCATTTT. It translates to CAWGDLSDQPQHF.

This rearrangement joins TRBV6-4 to TRBJ2-1; the match to TRBD2 covers 10 bases. The CDR3 consists of 15 residues. Trimming removed 5 bases from V and 5 bases from J; junction bases left unmatched: 6. Looked up from germline, CDR1 is MRHNA and CDR2 is SNTAGT. The CDR3 protein is CASSRLAGNHNEQFF. CDR3 DNA: TGTGCCAGCAGTCGACTAGCGGGTAATCACAATGAGCAGTTCTTC.

The table lists this clone with a few counts. The V and J genes are TRBV5-5 and TRBJ1-4; unclear D gene. The V end was cut by 1 base, the J end by 0 bases, with 13 bases between. This CDR3 has 17 amino acids. The germline V gene has CDR1 SGHKS and CDR2 YYEKEE (reference sequence). The CDR3 DNA reads as TGTGCCAGCAGCTTGCGCCCTCCTCCGGCAACTAATGAAAAACTGTTTTTT. The encoded protein is CASSLRPPPATNEKLFF.

This clone occurred once. CDR3 nucleotides: TGTGCCAGCAGTGTCCAGGGCTACGAGCAGTACTTC. Its translation is CASSVQGYEQYF. The V and J genes are TRBV2 and TRBJ2-7; possible D gene TRBD1, 5 bases. Between the trimmed V and J ends, which lost 4 bases and 3 bases, there was a span of 7 bases. Per germline, CDR1 SNHLY and CDR2 FYNNEI. This CDR3 comprises 12 residues.

V and J are TRBV7-9 and TRBJ2-7; D remains unclear. V lost 0 bases, J lost 3 bases, and 15 bases lay in between. Germline CDR1 reads SEHNR; CDR2 reads FQNEAQ (reference sequence). This CDR3 region has 16 residues. In DNA form, the CDR3 reads TGTGCCAGCAGCTTAGCCTCCCCGACAAAGTACTACGAGCAGTACTTC. Its protein is CASSLASPTKYYEQYF.

This clone was found once. This chain connects TRBV18 to TRBJ2-3; D may be TRBD2 (6 bases). V dropped 2 bases and J dropped 1 base, with 10 bases sitting between them. This CDR3 region has 15 residues. CDR1 is KGHSH and CDR2 is LQKENI in the germline V gene. The CDR3 loop reads CASSPGTLGTDTQYF. The CDR3, as DNA: TGTGCCAGCTCACCAGGGACTTTAGGCACAGATACGCAGTATTTT.

The V call is TRBV24-1, the J call TRBJ2-5, with 11 bases identical to TRBD2. Germline CDR1 is KGHDR and CDR2 is SFDVKD. The CDR3 has 17 amino acids. V lost 4 bases and J lost 3; bases outside the gene matches: 9. The CDR3 loop is CATSDSLPGLAEETQYF. The CDR3 DNA sequence: TGTGCCACCAGTGACTCCCTTCCGGGACTAGCGGAAGAGACCCAGTACTTC.

The rearrangement uses TRBV5-1 and TRBJ1-1; 8 positions agree with TRBD1. The CDR3 spans 15 residues. Trimming took 0 bases from V and 4 from J; bases not matched to a gene: 5. Germline V gene sequence: CDR1 SGHRS, CDR2 YFSETQ. CDR3 sequence (DNA): TGCGCCAGCAGCTTGGGGGTTACAGGGGGCACTGAAGCTTTCTTT. Translated: CASSLGVTGGTEAFF. Supplemented by reference TRBV5-1 and TRBJ1-1, the full variable domain reads KAGVTQTPRYLIKTRGQQVTLSCSPISGHRSVSWYQQTPGQGLQFLFEYFSETQRNKGNFPGRFSGRQFSNSRSEMNVSTLELGDSALYLCASSLGVTGGTEAFFGQGTRLTVV.

V is TRBV5-1 and J is TRBJ2-3, with 9 positions matching TRBD2. The CDR3 runs 15 residues. V lost 0 bases, J lost 3 bases, and 2 bases stayed unmatched. CDR1 SGHRS and CDR2 YFSETQ come from the germline V gene. The CDR3 loop is CASSLVREGTDTQYF. Here the CDR3 DNA reads TGCGCCAGCAGCTTGGTGCGGGAGGGTACAGATACGCAGTATTTT.

V is TRBV25-1 and J is TRBJ1-5; a possible D gene is TRBD1 (5 bases). CDR1 is MGHDK, CDR2 SYGVNS, per germline. V lost 2 bases to trimming and J lost 2 bases, with 7 bases between them. The CDR3 has 14 amino acids. The CDR3 DNA is TGTGCCAGCAGTGAAGCGGGGGGCAATCAGCCCCAGCATTTT. This sequence encodes CASSEAGGNQPQHF.

This sequence joins TRBV28 and TRBJ2-5; tentative D call: TRBD2 (5 bases). CDR3 length equals 14 residues. CDR1 and CDR2 (germline): MDHEN, SYDVKM. The ends were cut back, 7 bases at V and 4 bases at J, with 16 bases in the middle. Here the CDR3 reads CASNGGSWGETQYF. In DNA form, the CDR3 reads TGTGCCAGCAATGGCGGGTCGTGGGGAGAGACCCAGTACTTC.

The V and J genes are TRBV9 and TRBJ2-5; tentative D call: TRBD2 (6 bases). Trimming cost V 4 bases and J 5 bases, with 15 bases left between them. The CDR3 has 14 residues. Germline V gene data show CDR1 as SGDLS and CDR2 as YYNGEE. The CDR3, as DNA: TGTGCCAGCAGCCTTCGTGGCGGGACGGAGACCCAGTACTTC. Protein product: CASSLRGGTETQYF.